This passage covers 3 T cell receptor beta chains from one sample sequenced in a study of blood T cell repertoires in COVID-19. The data were produced by immunoSEQ multiplex PCR, yet TCRdb's version contains in-frame clones alone and is incomplete. The sample contains some 75,000 clones, roughly 88% of which appear only once. The sample was peripheral blood. These receptors came from a man aged 70-80 years with active or convalescent COVID-19.

V and J are TRBV11-2 and TRBJ1-2; 8 bases align to TRBD1. Per germline, CDR1 SGHAT and CDR2 FQNNGV. The CDR3 has 13 amino acids. V lost 5 bases and J lost 7; bases outside the gene matches: 6. In DNA form, the CDR3 reads TGTGCCAGCAGCCCGGACAGGGACTTTGGCTACACCTTC. This sequence encodes CASSPDRDFGYTF. Using reference TRBV11-2 and TRBJ1-2 for the parts outside the CDR3, the full variable domain is EAGVAQSPRYKIIEKRQSVAFWCNPISGHATLYWYQQILGQGPKLLIQFQNNGVVDDSQLPKDRFSAERLKGVDSTLKIQPAKLEDSAVYLCASSPDRDFGYTFGSGTRLTVV.

The J gene is TRBJ2-7, the V gene TRBV4-1; 8 bases align to TRBD1. In germline, CDR1 is MGHRA, CDR2 YSYEKL. V shed 0 bases, J shed 5 bases, and the junction held 6 bases outside the gene matches. This CDR3 contains 15 residues. The CDR3 DNA reads as TGCGCCAGCAGCCAAGATCTAGGGACAGGTAACGAGCAGTACTTC. Translated, it gives CASSQDLGTGNEQYF.

In its sample, this clone was seen once. The J gene is TRBJ2-1, the V gene TRBV7-6, with 13 bases that match TRBD2. Germline lookup yields CDR1 SGHVS and CDR2 FNYEAQ. The J segment lost 6 bases and the V segment lost 3 bases, leaving 14 bases of the junction unmatched. There are 19 residues in the CDR3. CDR3 region: CASSLGDRGLAGVPNEQFF. In nucleotides, the CDR3 is TGTGCCAGCAGCTTGGGGGACAGAGGACTAGCGGGAGTCCCCAATGAGCAGTTCTTC.